This TCR beta chain was retrieved from a study of CXCR3-negative and CXCR3-positive naive CD8 T cells. Study-wide findings and caveats: In cryopreserved cells, CXCR3 expression partially decreased, and fresh PBMCs were used in most assays. Both naive subsets carried similar amounts of surface CD5, so TCR strength was inferred from TRB CDR3 properties. More hydrophobic TRB CDR3s were found in CXCR3-positive naive cells than in CXCR3-negative naive cells.

Through 5' RACE with UMI labels, the TRB cDNA libraries were prepared. TCRdb reprocessed the 5' RACE reads; each CDR3 protein has one entry and no DNA is given. The sample totals about 98,000 distinct CDR3 sequences. Germline assignment: CDR1 SEHNR and CDR2 FQNEAQ (reference sequence). The CDR3 length is 17 residues. To note about this clonotype: Antigen unknown.

The TCR sequence derives from a human donor in good health. Some clones in this sample may be carry-over from other donors' samples. Material: naive CXCR3+ CD8+ T cells from blood. Subset specified: CD45RO-CCR7+CD27+CD95- naive CD8+ T cells expressing CXCR3 (TNR3+). The J gene is TRBJ2-3, the V gene TRBV7-9; TCRdb proposes TRBD1, but this gene call is untestable without DNA. CDR3 sequence: CASSKGQGALRADTQYF.